This record covers a single TCR beta chain. From blood CD8+ and CD4+ T cells, TCR beta sequences were generated. A quantity of about 0.45 to 1 ug RNA underwent reverse transcription using random hexamers. Amplification of TCR beta CDR3 was carried out by immunoSEQ multiplex PCR, which covered 54 Vbeta and 13 Jbeta segments. TCRdb called the immunoSEQ multiplex PCR reads again in MiXCR, with one record for every CDR3 protein. The table lists 180,000 or so distinct CDR3 sequences, about 95% of them singletons. This record comes from a study of CD8 T cells in Susac syndrome. This CDR3 has 15 amino acids. CDR1 is DFQATT and CDR2 is SNEGSKA in the germline V gene (reference sequence). V was trimmed by 6 bases and J by 2 bases, leaving 14 bases between them.

This TCR derives from a human donor with multiple sclerosis. Specimen: CD4+ T cells from PBMCs. The J gene is TRBJ2-6, the V gene TRBV20-1; TRBD2 might be the D (6 bases). The CDR3 loop reads CSASRGGTGANVLTF. The DNA for the CDR3 is TGCAGTGCCTCAAGGGGCGGGACTGGGGCCAACGTCCTGACTTTC.